Below are 26 T cell receptor beta chains sequenced from a single sample in a study of shared clonotypes between healthy human individuals. Here immunoSEQ multiplex PCR was the method, and the copy in TCRdb shows in-frame clones only, minus some. The sample has approximately 1,500,000 clones, under 99% seen once. Sequenced sample: naive CD4+ T cells sorted from blood. The sample's subset: CD45RA+ positively selected. Receptors were obtained from a man aged 30-40 years in good health.

This chain joins TRBV7-2 and TRBJ2-7, with TRBD1 identical over 9 bases. Germline V gene data show CDR1 as SGHTA and CDR2 as FQGNSA. Germline trimming cut 3 bases from V and 1 base from J; bases unmatched to any gene: 1. This CDR3 region has 14 residues. This CDR3 is CASSLGTGSYEQYF. For the CDR3, the DNA is TGTGCCAGCAGCTTGGGGACAGGGTCCTACGAGCAGTACTTC.

This rearrangement joins TRBV28 to TRBJ2-7; 7 nucleotides align to TRBD2. With V trimmed by 7 bases and J by 7 bases, 7 bases remained unmatched. This CDR3 is 12 amino acids long. CDR1 MDHEN and CDR2 SYDVKM come from the germline V gene. CDR3 region: CASTSGIVEQYF. In DNA form, the CDR3 reads TGTGCCAGCACCAGCGGGATCGTTGAGCAGTACTTC. Together with reference TRBV28 and TRBJ2-7, the CDR3 gives the full variable domain: DVKVTQSSRYLVKRTGEKVFLECVQDMDHENMFWYRQDPGLGLRLIYFSYDVKMKEKGDIPEGYSVSREKKERFSLILESASTNQTSMYLCASTSGIVEQYFGPGTRLTVT.

The chain carries TRBV28 and TRBJ2-7; D may be TRBD2 (6 bases). Germline V gene lookup returns CDR1 MDHEN and CDR2 SYDVKM. V lost 8 bases and J lost 4, with 21 bases in between. The CDR3 spans 15 residues. DNA of the CDR3: TGTGCCAGCCTGGCCGGAGGGACTGTCTTTTACGAGCAGTACTTC. It yields the protein CASLAGGTVFYEQYF.

Here the CDR3 reads CASSIGLARSTDTQYF. The DNA of the CDR3 is TGTGCCAGTAGTATAGGCCTAGCGAGATCCACAGATACGCAGTATTTT. V usage is TRBV19 and J usage is TRBJ2-3; possible D gene TRBD2, 6 bases. V gave up 1 base and J gave up 2 bases, with 13 bases separating them. CDR1 LNHDA and CDR2 SQIVND come from the germline V gene (reference sequence). This CDR3 has 16 amino acids.

The genes are TRBV5-5 and TRBJ2-7; possible D gene TRBD2, 5 bases. V dropped 4 bases and J dropped 4 bases, with 6 bases sitting between them. The CDR3 covers 11 residues. The germline V gene has CDR1 SGHKS and CDR2 YYEKEE (reference sequence). The CDR3 loop reads CASSPGYEQYF. CDR3 nucleotide sequence: TGTGCCAGCAGCCCGGGATACGAGCAGTACTTC.

V and J are TRBV18 and TRBJ1-4; the match to TRBD1 covers 7 bases. Germline assignment: CDR1 KGHSH and CDR2 LQKENI. V lost 6 bases and J lost 2; bases outside the gene matches: 15. This CDR3 is built from 18 residues. DNA for the CDR3: TGTGCCAGCTCCCGCCTTCCCTCTACAGGGGAGACTAATGAAAAACTGTTTTTT. Translating gives CASSRLPSTGETNEKLFF.

Details on this clone: Within the sample, other DNA sequences also encode this same CDR3. The J gene is TRBJ1-2, the V gene TRBV18, with unresolved D. V lost 1 base to trimming and J lost 2 bases, with 5 bases between them. Germline V lookup: CDR1 KGHSH, CDR2 LQKENI. This CDR3 has 13 amino acids. CDR3 DNA: TGTGCCAGCTCACCACAGGGCAACTATGGCTACACCTTC. This translates into CASSPQGNYGYTF.

This clone was observed a single time. The rearrangement uses TRBV9 and TRBJ2-2, with D perhaps matching TRBD1 (6 bases). V was trimmed by 3 bases and J by 3 bases, leaving 12 bases between them. This CDR3 contains 15 residues. Germline values: CDR1 SGDLS, CDR2 YYNGEE. The CDR3 DNA sequence: TGTGCCAGCAGCGCCCGGGACACCTACACCGGGGAGCTGTTTTTT. Translating gives CASSARDTYTGELFF.

This clone was detected once. The chain links TRBV7-2 to TRBJ2-7, with D possibly TRBD2 on 6 matching bases. The CDR3 runs 13 residues. Trimming took off 3 bases at V and 5 bases at J, with 11 bases between the two ends. CDR1 is SGHTA, CDR2 FQGNSA, per germline. CDR3 coding DNA: TGTGCCAGCAGCTTCATCGGGAGCCACGAGCAGTACTTC. Protein product: CASSFIGSHEQYF.

Comment on this clone: Other DNA sequences of this sample code for an identical CDR3. The gene calls are TRBV5-1 and TRBJ2-5; TRBD1 or TRBD2 may be the D gene (5 bases each). The V and J ends lost 4 bases and 4 bases respectively, with 14 bases between them. Germline CDR1 and CDR2: SGHRS and YFSETQ. This CDR3 contains 14 residues. CDR3 sequence: CASSLQGEGETQYF. CDR3 coding DNA: TGCGCCAGCAGCCTCCAGGGAGAGGGAGAGACCCAGTACTTC.

The rearrangement joins TRBV5-1 to TRBJ2-7; possibly TRBD2 for D (5 bases). Trimming pared 2 bases from V and 5 bases from J, leaving 20 bases between. This CDR3 has 16 residues. Germline V gives CDR1 SGHRS, CDR2 YFSETQ. The CDR3 bases are TGCGCCAGCAGCTTTTCATTTGCGGGCCAGGACGACGAGCAGTACTTC. Its protein is CASSFSFAGQDDEQYF. Looking up the rest from reference TRBV5-1 and TRBJ2-7 gives the full variable domain: KAGVTQTPRYLIKTRGQQVTLSCSPISGHRSVSWYQQTPGQGLQFLFEYFSETQRNKGNFPGRFSGRQFSNSRSEMNVSTLELGDSALYLCASSFSFAGQDDEQYFGPGTRLTVT.

The chain employs TRBV7-2 and TRBJ2-7; no clear D. The germline CDR1 and CDR2 sequences are SGHTA and FQGNSA. The ends were cut back, 4 bases at V and 6 bases at J, with 10 bases in the middle. The CDR3 runs to 12 residues. The CDR3 DNA reads TGTGCCAGCAGCTATAGTGGGCGCGAGCAGTACTTC. Protein: CASSYSGREQYF.

In its sample, this clone was seen once. This rearrangement joins TRBV28 to TRBJ2-7, with 12 bases matching TRBD2. Germline assignment: CDR1 MDHEN and CDR2 SYDVKM. There are 20 residues in the CDR3. J gave up 1 base and V 3 bases, and 16 bases lay outside the gene matches. In nucleotides, the CDR3 is TGTGCCAGCAGTTTTCGCCTAGGACTAGCGGGAAGCTCCTTTTCCTACGAGCAGTACTTC. Translating gives CASSFRLGLAGSSFSYEQYF. The variable domain in full, completed from reference TRBV28 and TRBJ2-7, reads DVKVTQSSRYLVKRTGEKVFLECVQDMDHENMFWYRQDPGLGLRLIYFSYDVKMKEKGDIPEGYSVSREKKERFSLILESASTNQTSMYLCASSFRLGLAGSSFSYEQYFGPGTRLTVT.

This chain connects TRBV15 to TRBJ2-5; TRBD2 aligns across 7 bases. Germline V gene data show CDR1 as LNHNV and CDR2 as YYDKDF (reference sequence). The CDR3 has 15 amino acids. Trimming took 0 bases from V and 4 from J; bases not matched to a gene: 5. This CDR3 reads CATSREPSGLETQYF. CDR3 in DNA: TGTGCCACCAGCAGAGAGCCTAGCGGTTTAGAGACCCAGTACTTC.

The CDR3 loop is CASRVLSGRTADTQYF. The CDR3, as DNA: TGTGCCAGCAGGGTACTTAGCGGGAGAACCGCAGATACGCAGTATTTT. The J gene is TRBJ2-3, the V gene TRBV28, with 9 nucleotides matching TRBD2. J was trimmed by 4 bases and V by 6 bases; bases with no gene match: 11. Germline CDR1 reads MDHEN; CDR2 reads SYDVKM. This CDR3 comprises 16 residues.

This clone is a singleton in its sample. As DNA, the CDR3 is TGTGCCAGTAAAGCCGCCACATCTGCAGGGGGCTCAGATACGCAGTATTTT. Protein product: CASKAATSAGGSDTQYF. The chain recombines TRBV19 with TRBJ2-3; 8 bases are shared with TRBD1. From germline, CDR1 is LNHDA and CDR2 SQIVND (reference sequence). V lost 7 bases, J lost 4 bases, and 16 bases stayed unmatched. The CDR3 contains 17 residues.

The chain joins TRBV27 to TRBJ1-2, with unresolved D. The CDR3 totals 16 residues. The V gene lost 6 bases and the J gene lost 6 bases, with 23 bases spanning the gap. The germline gives CDR1 MNHEY, CDR2 SMNVEV (reference sequence). In nucleotides, the CDR3 is TGTGCCAGCAGAAGGGCGAAACCCTCGGACTCTGATGGCTACACCTTC. It translates to CASRRAKPSDSDGYTF.

The chain couples TRBV5-1 to TRBJ1-1; a weak D match, TRBD1 (6 bases). V gave up 2 bases and J gave up 5 bases, with 13 bases separating them. This CDR3 is built from 14 residues. CDR1 SGHRS and CDR2 YFSETQ come from the germline V gene. The chain's CDR3 is CASSLGGSGTEAFF. CDR3 bases: TGCGCCAGCAGCTTAGGGGGTTCTGGGACTGAAGCTTTCTTT.

The chain has TRBV15 and TRBJ1-2; maybe TRBD1 (5 bases). V dropped 0 bases and J dropped 4 bases, with 24 bases sitting between them. CDR1 is LNHNV, CDR2 YYDKDF, per germline (reference sequence). This CDR3 contains 19 residues. CDR3 nucleotides: TGTGCCACCAGCAGAGATTACGGGGGGACGGAGATTAATCGCTATGGCTACACCTTC. Amino acids: CATSRDYGGTEINRYGYTF.

The CDR3 sequence: CASSWDRETYEQYF. CDR3 nucleotide sequence: TGCGCCAGCAGCTGGGACAGGGAAACCTACGAGCAGTACTTC. The chain combines TRBV4-1 with TRBJ2-7, with TRBD1 identical over 9 bases. J lost 2 bases, V lost 5 bases, and 4 bases had no gene match. Germline V gene sequence: CDR1 MGHRA, CDR2 YSYEKL. The CDR3 has 14 amino acids.

The rearrangement joins TRBV25-1 to TRBJ2-5; D not resolved. This CDR3 has 12 residues. V lost 4 bases to trimming and J lost 5 bases, with 8 bases between them. Germline values: CDR1 MGHDK, CDR2 SYGVNS. The CDR3 DNA reads TGTGCCAGCAGTGGAAATATGGAGACCCAGTACTTC. Its translation: CASSGNMETQYF. Using reference TRBV25-1 and TRBJ2-5 for the parts outside the CDR3, the full variable domain is EADIYQTPRYLVIGTGKKITLECSQTMGHDKMYWYQQDPGMELHLIHYSYGVNSTEKGDLSSESTVSRIRTEHFPLTLESARPSHTSQYLCASSGNMETQYFGPGTRLLVL.

The CDR3 DNA reads as TGTGCCGCGATGGTTCTGGGGGGAGTCGGTAATGGCTACACCTTC. It codes for CAAMVLGGVGNGYTF. V gene TRBV6-1 combines with J gene TRBJ1-2, with D possibly TRBD1 on 5 matching bases. From germline, CDR1 is MNHNS and CDR2 SASEGT. CDR3 length: 15 residues. V gave up 11 bases and J gave up 6 bases, with 25 bases separating them.

Notes on this clone: The identical CDR3 is also encoded by other nucleotide sequences in the sample. The chain combines TRBV7-3 with TRBJ1-1, with D possibly TRBD1 on 5 matching bases. The germline V gene encodes CDR1 SGHTA and CDR2 FQGTGA. V gave up 5 bases and J gave up 4 bases, with 14 bases separating them. This CDR3 comprises 14 residues. CDR3 protein: CASSPRGGGTEAFF. The CDR3 DNA sequence: TGTGCCAGCAGCCCACGGGGTGGGGGCACTGAAGCTTTCTTT.

The rearrangement links TRBV2 to TRBJ2-1, with unresolved D. Germline V gene data show CDR1 as SNHLY and CDR2 as FYNNEI. This CDR3 is 12 amino acids long. V lost 7 bases and J 3 bases, leaving 7 bases between the germline ends. The CDR3 sequence is CASNPGYNEQFF. The CDR3 coding sequence is TGTGCCAGCAATCCAGGCTACAATGAGCAGTTCTTC.

V is TRBV18 and J is TRBJ1-1, with 9 bases lining up with TRBD1. V gave up 3 bases and J gave up 3 bases; unmatched junction bases: 5. Germline CDR1 KGHSH, CDR2 LQKENI. The CDR3 runs to 15 residues. In nucleotides, the CDR3 is TGTGCCAGCTCACCGGGGACAGGGAGGGACACTGAAGCTTTCTTT. Translation gives CASSPGTGRDTEAFF. The whole variable domain, remainder taken from reference TRBV18 and TRBJ1-1, is NAGVMQNPRHLVRRRGQEARLRCSPMKGHSHVYWYRQLPEEGLKFMVYLQKENIIDESGMPKERFSAEFPKEGPSILRIQQVVRGDSAAYFCASSPGTGRDTEAFFGQGTRLTVV.

The rearrangement uses TRBV20-1 and TRBJ1-2, with D possibly being TRBD1 (5 bases). This CDR3 has 10 residues. V dropped 6 bases and J dropped 8 bases, with 10 bases sitting between them. Germline V gene sequence: CDR1 DFQATT, CDR2 SNEGSKA (reference sequence). The CDR3 sequence is CSASRDGYTF. CDR3 sequence (DNA): TGCAGTGCAAGCAGGGACGGCTACACCTTC.